This T cell receptor (beta chain) appears in the sequencing data of a study of patients and donors after allogeneic stem cell transplantation. The CDR3 totals 16 residues. Germline V lookup: CDR1 MNHEY, CDR2 SVGEGT. Between the trimmed V and J ends, which lost 6 bases and 8 bases, there was a span of 23 bases. MiXCR, run by TCRdb on the RT-PCR reads, gives a single entry per CDR3 protein. The data show about 40,000 distinct CDR3 sequences, 30% to 40% seen once. This TCR came from a human donor who was either an allogeneic HSCT recipient or a stem cell or donor lymphocyte infusion donor (not recorded which). It is not recorded whose cells these are; they may come from a transplant donor. The sample taken for sequencing was blood, either unsorted or a sorted T cell fraction (not recorded which). The rearrangement uses TRBV6-2 or TRBV6-3 and TRBJ2-1; unclear D gene. The chain's CDR3 is CASRSQGPDIHHEQFF. The CDR3 DNA follows: TGTGCCAGCAGGTCCCAAGGGCCCGATATCCACCATGAGCAGTTCTTC.